This T cell receptor (beta chain) was recovered during a study of T cell responses to AZD1222 COVID-19 vaccine. Study context: Pooled samples include second doses given at about 4 or 12 weeks.

Remarks on this clone: Its target is not known.

General study results and limits: Nearly half of spike-specific TCRs reportedly target unmutated variant regions. Dominant at 160-218 and 743-854, vaccine-associated CD4 TCRs also spanned spike. Following two doses of AZD1222, Spike-specific TCR breadth and depth rose.

CDR3 length: 14 amino acids. Germline V gene data show CDR1 as KGHSH and CDR2 as LQKENI. Between the trimmed V and J ends, which lost 3 bases and 7 bases, there was a span of 13 bases. Libraries were prepared by immunoSEQ multiplex PCR; TCRdb keeps only in-frame clonotypes and omits some of them. This table holds 90,000 to 120,000 clones, about 90% found once. The V call is TRBV18, the J call TRBJ1-5; D not resolved. The sequencing used peripheral blood, collected on day 0 of AZD1222 vaccination. The source of this sequence is an adult in good health. CDR3 residues: CASSPGTGEQPQHF. For the CDR3, the DNA is TGTGCCAGCTCACCTGGTACGGGTGAACAGCCCCAGCATTTT. The full variable domain, completed using reference TRBV18 and TRBJ1-5, is NAGVMQNPRHLVRRRGQEARLRCSPMKGHSHVYWYRQLPEEGLKFMVYLQKENIIDESGMPKERFSAEFPKEGPSILRIQQVVRGDSAAYFCASSPGTGEQPQHFGDGTRLSIL.